This T cell receptor beta chain was captured in a study of T cell responses to AZD1222 COVID-19 vaccine. This clone showed up just once. The CDR3 covers 14 residues. Germline V CDR1 and CDR2: SEHNR, FQNEAQ (reference sequence). J lost 5 bases, V lost 1 base, and 1 base had no gene match. Sequencing used immunoSEQ multiplex PCR; TCRdb keeps in-frame clones, though not all of them. The sample consists of some 180,000 clones, over 80% of them appearing once. The sample here was peripheral blood, taken 28 days after the second dose of the MenACWY control vaccine. The J gene is TRBJ2-1, the V gene TRBV7-9; 8 bases map to TRBD1. This TCR was sampled from an adult who received the MenACWY meningococcal vaccine as a control. The CDR3 here is CASSLGTGNNEQFF. CDR3 sequence (DNA): TGTGCCAGCAGCTTAGGGACAGGGAACAATGAGCAGTTCTTC.